One sample yielded the 12 T cell receptor beta chains listed below, sequenced in a study of shared clonotypes between healthy human individuals. TCRdb keeps only in-frame clones here, not all; method: immunoSEQ multiplex PCR. The data hold about 1 million clones, with about 80% observed a single time. The sequenced material came from memory CD4+ T cells sorted from blood. This sample's subset: CD45RA-negative fraction. Receptors originate from a man aged 18 to 29 in good health.

The rearrangement joins TRBV5-6 to TRBJ2-7, with TRBD2 matching over 8 bases. CDR1 SGHDT and CDR2 YYEEEE come from the germline V gene. The CDR3 spans 15 residues. The J segment lost 2 bases and the V segment lost 1 base, leaving 5 bases of the junction unmatched. CDR3 region: CASSLRNSGTYEQYF. The CDR3 DNA reads TGTGCCAGCAGCTTGCGAAATAGCGGGACCTACGAGCAGTACTTC.

The CDR3, as DNA: TGTGCCAGCAGCTCTCGGACAGTCTATGGCTACACCTTC. Amino acids: CASSSRTVYGYTF. This chain uses TRBV5-4 with TRBJ1-2, with D tentatively TRBD1 (6 bases). The CDR3 is 13 amino acids. Germline V gene sequence: CDR1 SGHNT, CDR2 YYREEE (reference sequence). V shed 3 bases and J shed 4 bases, with 10 bases lying between them.

V and J are TRBV18 and TRBJ2-3; TRBD1 might be the D (5 bases). The CDR3 contains 14 residues. CDR1 KGHSH and CDR2 LQKENI come from the germline V gene. V was trimmed by 2 bases and J by 0 bases, leaving 6 bases between them. The CDR3 spells CASSPGASTDTQYF. The CDR3 DNA follows: TGTGCCAGCTCACCAGGGGCTAGCACAGATACGCAGTATTTT. The entire variable domain, with the rest obtained from reference TRBV18 and TRBJ2-3, is as follows: NAGVMQNPRHLVRRRGQEARLRCSPMKGHSHVYWYRQLPEEGLKFMVYLQKENIIDESGMPKERFSAEFPKEGPSILRIQQVVRGDSAAYFCASSPGASTDTQYFGPGTRLTVL.

The chain carries TRBV6-7 and TRBJ1-5, with a weak D call TRBD1 (5 bases). TRBV6-7 is identified as an open reading frame with a role that is uncertain. CDR3 size: 14 residues. V shed 6 bases and J shed 0 bases, with 9 bases lying between them. CDR3 DNA sequence: TGTGCCAGCAGGTTCAGGGATAGCAATCAGCCCCAGCATTTT. It yields the protein CASRFRDSNQPQHF.

A remark on this clone: Other DNA sequences of this sample code for an identical CDR3. The chain uses TRBV28 and TRBJ1-2, with D perhaps TRBD1 (5 bases). The CDR3 is 12 amino acids. Germline V gives CDR1 MDHEN, CDR2 SYDVKM. V was cut by 3 bases and J by 5 bases, with 7 bases left in between. The CDR3 DNA reads TGTGCCAGCAGTTTTGAGGGGTATGGCTACACCTTC. Translated: CASSFEGYGYTF.

The rearrangement links TRBV12-5 to TRBJ1-5; D not certain. Trimming shortened V by 7 bases and J by 2 bases, and 15 bases separated the two germline ends. Germline lookup yields CDR1 LGHNT and CDR2 FRNRAP. The length of the CDR3 is 15 residues. CDR3 amino acids: CASDIDRTGNQPQHF. Written as DNA, the CDR3 is TGTGCTAGTGATATTGATAGGACGGGCAATCAGCCCCAGCATTTT.

The chain links TRBV19 to TRBJ1-5; perhaps TRBD1 as D (6 bases). Trimming shortened V by 4 bases and J by 3 bases, and 19 bases separated the two germline ends. The CDR3 totals 17 residues. Germline lookup yields CDR1 LNHDA and CDR2 SQIVND (reference sequence). CDR3 nucleotides: TGTGCCAGTAGTACCCCGAGGTTAGGGGGGACCAATCAGCCCCAGCATTTT. Its protein is CASSTPRLGGTNQPQHF.

The gene calls are TRBV27 and TRBJ2-3; TRBD1 aligns across 12 bases. This CDR3 has 16 residues. Germline CDR1 is MNHEY and CDR2 is SMNVEV (reference sequence). After removal of 0 bases from V and 9 bases from J, the junction contained 7 bases not matched to a gene. The DNA for the CDR3 is TGTGCCAGCAGTTTATCCGGGACAGGGGGCGCAAAAACGCAGTATTTT. As protein: CASSLSGTGGAKTQYF.

This chain connects TRBV18 to TRBJ1-5, with D perhaps matching TRBD1 (5 bases). Trimming took 6 bases from V and 11 from J, leaving 17 bases between them. CDR1 KGHSH and CDR2 LQKENI come from the germline V gene. The CDR3 has 13 residues. CDR3 sequence (DNA): TGTGCCAGCTCCGCTACCCAGGGTCCAGCCCAGCATTTT. Residues: CASSATQGPAQHF.

The chain has TRBV7-9 and TRBJ1-1, with 7 nucleotides matching TRBD1. Germline lookup yields CDR1 SEHNR and CDR2 FQNEAQ (reference sequence). V was pared by 1 base and J by 0 bases, with 8 bases of the junction left unmatched. The CDR3 covers 17 residues. CDR3 region: CASSLGRGRLVNTEAFF. CDR3 DNA sequence: TGTGCCAGCAGCTTAGGCAGGGGGAGGTTAGTGAACACTGAAGCTTTCTTT.

The CDR3 coding sequence is TGTGCCAGCAGCCAAGTTGAGGGCGTGGGCGGGTTCTTC. It is translated as CASSQVEGVGGFF. This chain links TRBV14 with TRBJ2-1; tentative D call: TRBD2 (5 bases). Trimming pared 1 base from V and 15 bases from J, leaving 16 bases between. Germline V gene data show CDR1 as SGHDN and CDR2 as FVKESK. The CDR3 has 13 residues.

Notes on this clone: Distinct nucleotide sequences in the sample also encode this CDR3. This sequence joins TRBV6-1 and TRBJ2-3; D possibly matches TRBD1 or TRBD2 (5 bases each). Trimming cost V 3 bases and J 1 base, with 14 bases left between them. This CDR3 is built from 16 residues. From germline, CDR1 is MNHNS and CDR2 SASEGT. This CDR3 is CASSDAGTSRTDTQYF. CDR3 coding DNA: TGTGCCAGCAGTGACGCCGGGACCTCCCGCACAGATACGCAGTATTTT.